The present T cell receptor beta chain was sequenced within a study of regulatory T cells in long-lasting Graves disease. Study-level findings and limits: Researchers examined only peripheral blood and not thyroid tissue.

Noted time point: persistent/refractory GD, antithyroid drugs over 5 years with positive TRAb. The TCR library used RNA extracted from PBMCs. Germline trimming cut 4 bases from V and 0 bases from J; bases unmatched to any gene: 5. CDR3 size: 15 residues. Germline V lookup: CDR1 SGHTA, CDR2 FQGNSA. In this sample, this clonotype turned up many times. Its antigen is not identified. Building the TCR beta libraries relied on iRepertoire HTBI primers, and CDR3 regions underwent Arm-PCR. TCRdb re-called the multiplex PCR reads with MiXCR, one entry per CDR3 protein. The sample includes about 460,000 distinct CDR3 sequences, under 25% of them seen just once.

The chain joins TRBV7-2 to TRBJ2-5; 7 nucleotides match TRBD1. This sequence originates from a female donor with Graves disease. The sample was peripheral blood mononuclear cells (PBMCs), taken when the disease was refractory, from a patient treated with antithyroid drugs. DNA of the CDR3: TGTGCCAGCAGCTCGTTGACAGGGAACCAAGAGACCCAGTACTTC. Translation gives CASSSLTGNQETQYF.